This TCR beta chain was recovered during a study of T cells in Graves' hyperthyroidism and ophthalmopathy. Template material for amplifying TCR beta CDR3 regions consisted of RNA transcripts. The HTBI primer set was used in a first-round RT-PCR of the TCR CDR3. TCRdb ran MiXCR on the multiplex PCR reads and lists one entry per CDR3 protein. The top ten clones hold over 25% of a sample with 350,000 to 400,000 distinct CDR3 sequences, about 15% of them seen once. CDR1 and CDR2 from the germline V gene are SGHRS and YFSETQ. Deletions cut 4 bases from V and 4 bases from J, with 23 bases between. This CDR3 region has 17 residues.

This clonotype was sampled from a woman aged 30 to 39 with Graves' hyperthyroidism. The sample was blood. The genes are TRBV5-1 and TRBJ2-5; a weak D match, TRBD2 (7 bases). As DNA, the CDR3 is TGCGCCAGCAGCGCGGGGGCCCAGGCGGGAGTAGTAGAGACCCAGTACTTC. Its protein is CASSAGAQAGVVETQYF.